The clone carrying this TCR beta chain was detected once. 60 Vbeta and 13 Jbeta primers were used in PCR. Sequencing was performed with immunoSEQ multiplex PCR; in TCRdb, only in-frame clones are kept and a portion is missing. The sample holds fewer than 200,000 clones, approximately 79% seen once. These data originate in a study of cytomegalovirus exposure and HLA in healthy donors. The V gene's germline CDR1 is LNHDA and CDR2 SQIVND (reference sequence). Trimming cost V 3 bases and J 0 bases, with 5 bases left between them. The CDR3 has 14 amino acids. This receptor was identified in a human donor in good health. The chain uses TRBV19 and TRBJ1-4; D remains ambiguous. Sequencing was done on a sample of PBMCs. The CDR3 bases are TGTGCCAGTAGTATGGCTGCAACTAATGAAAAACTGTTTTTT. It codes for CASSMAATNEKLFF. The complete variable domain, with remaining parts taken from reference TRBV19 and TRBJ1-4, reads DGGITQSPKYLFRKEGQNVTLSCEQNLNHDAMYWYRQDPGQGLRLIYYSQIVNDFQKGDIAEGYSVSREKKESFPLTVTSAQKNPTAFYLCASSMAATNEKLFFGSGTQLSVL.